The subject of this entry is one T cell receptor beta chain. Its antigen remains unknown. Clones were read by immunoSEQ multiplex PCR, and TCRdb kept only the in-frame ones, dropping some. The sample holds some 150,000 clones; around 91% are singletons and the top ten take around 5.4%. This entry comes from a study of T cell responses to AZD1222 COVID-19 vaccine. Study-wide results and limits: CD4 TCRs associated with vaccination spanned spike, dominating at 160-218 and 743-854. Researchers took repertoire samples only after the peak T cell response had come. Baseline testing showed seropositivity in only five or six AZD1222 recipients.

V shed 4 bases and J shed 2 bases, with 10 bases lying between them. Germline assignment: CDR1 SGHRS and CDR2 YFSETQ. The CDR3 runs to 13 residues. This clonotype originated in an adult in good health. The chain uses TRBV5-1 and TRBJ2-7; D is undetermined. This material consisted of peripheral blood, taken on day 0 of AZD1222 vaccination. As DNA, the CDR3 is TGCGCCAGCAGCCTCTCTAACCCCTACGAGCAGTACTTC. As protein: CASSLSNPYEQYF. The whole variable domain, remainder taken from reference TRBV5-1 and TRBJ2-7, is KAGVTQTPRYLIKTRGQQVTLSCSPISGHRSVSWYQQTPGQGLQFLFEYFSETQRNKGNFPGRFSGRQFSNSRSEMNVSTLELGDSALYLCASSLSNPYEQYFGPGTRLTVT.